These T cell receptor beta chains were read from a single sample in a study of HIV-infected patients and healthy controls. Each CDR3 protein is one row after TCRdb ran MiXCR on the 5' RACE reads. Of around 62,000 distinct CDR3 sequences in the sample, over 15% were seen once. Source material: CD4+ T cells from blood. These receptors all come from a human donor in good health. Each CDR3 is given with its conserved first and last residue. D genes are given only for firm matches. Size values are once, few and many counts, or a class for expanded clones, and some rows have none.

TRBD1	NA	TRBJ2-3	TRBV6-1	TGTGCCAGCAGTGAACGGACAGGGGCTAAGGATACGCAGTATTTT	CASSERTGAKDTQYF
TRBD1	NA	TRBJ1-1	TRBV5-1	TGCGCCAGCAGCTTAGATATTGGACAGGACACTGAAGCTTTCTTT	CASSLDIGQDTEAFF
NA	few	TRBJ2-7	TRBV19	TGTGCCAGTAGTATCGGGCGTTACGAGCAGTACTTC	CASSIGRYEQYF
TRBD2	few	TRBJ2-3	TRBV19	TGTGCCAGTAGTATCGGCGGGAGGATCGGAGATACGCAGTATTTT	CASSIGGRIGDTQYF
NA	NA	TRBJ2-2	TRBV5-1	TGCGCCAGCAGCCCCCCTCGTTCCACCGGGGAGCTGTTTTTT	CASSPPRSTGELFF
TRBD1	many	TRBJ1-3	TRBV3-1	TGTGCCAGCAGCCGAGATTCCACCGGGACAGCTCCCTCTGGAAACACCATATATTTT	CASSRDSTGTAPSGNTIYF
NA	many	TRBJ2-5	TRBV20-1	TGCAGTGCATCTCTGGGACTTGCCACCGAGACCCAGTACTTC	CSASLGLATETQYF
NA	few	TRBJ2-4	TRBV6-1	TGTGCCAGCAGGTCTCAGGGAGCGAACATTCAGTACTTC	CASRSQGANIQYF
TRBD1	NA	TRBJ2-2	TRBV19	TGTGCCAGTATTTCAACAGGGGGCAGGACCGGGGAGCTGTTTTTT	CASISTGGRTGELFF
NA	NA	TRBJ2-6	TRBV7-2	TGTGCCAGCAGCTACAGGTCTGGGGCCAACGTCCTGACTTTC	CASSYRSGANVLTF
TRBD1	many	TRBJ1-5	TRBV12-3/TRBV12-4	TGTGCCAGCAGTTCGGGGACAGGGTCCTTCAATCAGCCCCAGCATTTT	CASSSGTGSFNQPQHF
NA	few	TRBJ2-3	TRBV7-9	TGTGCCAGCAGCTTAGGGCCGAACGCAGATACGCAGTATTTT	CASSLGPNADTQYF
TRBD2	NA	TRBJ2-3	TRBV20-1	TGCAGTGCTCGCCCGCTTGCGGGGGGTCCTATAGCAGATACGCAGTATTTT	CSARPLAGGPIADTQYF
TRBD1	few	TRBJ1-1	TRBV4-1	TGCGCCAGCAGCCAACTCGCCTTAATTAAGGGGGCCTCCACTGAAGCTTTCTTT	CASSQLALIKGASTEAFF
NA	NA	TRBJ2-3	TRBV6-5	TGTGCCAGCAGGATAAGCGGATACACAGATACGCAGTATTTT	CASRISGYTDTQYF
NA	many	TRBJ1-4	TRBV7-9	TGTGCCAGCAGCCTACAGGCGGCTAATGAAAAACTGTTTTTT	CASSLQAANEKLFF
TRBD1	many	TRBJ1-5	TRBV6-2/TRBV6-3	TGTGCCAGCAAGGGGGCTGACAGGGGGCTTAATCAGCCCCAGCATTTT	CASKGADRGLNQPQHF
NA	few	TRBJ2-5	TRBV7-9	TGTGCCAGCAGCTTAGCGACGGACTCGGAGACCCAGTACTTC	CASSLATDSETQYF
NA	NA	TRBJ1-2	TRBV12-3/TRBV12-4	TGTGCCAGCAGCCCAGTCGGTTGGGGGGGCTACACCTTC	CASSPVGWGGYTF
TRBD1	many	TRBJ2-7	TRBV29-1	TGCAGCGTTAAGCGAGGGACAGGGGTGAACGAGCAGTACTTC	CSVKRGTGVNEQYF
NA	many	TRBJ1-3	TRBV20-1	TGCAGTGTAGCACCCTCTGGAAACACCATATATTTT	CSVAPSGNTIYF
TRBD1	few	TRBJ2-3	TRBV9	TGTGCCAGCAGCGTGGACAGGGGTTTCACAGATACGCAGTATTTT	CASSVDRGFTDTQYF
NA	NA	TRBJ2-1	TRBV7-9	TGTGCCAGCAGCCCCGTGTGGGCCTTC	CASSPVWAF
TRBD2	NA	TRBJ2-2	TRBV2	TGTGCCACCATGGGGACTAGCGTTACCGGGGAGCTGTTTTTT	CATMGTSVTGELFF
NA	few	TRBJ1-2	TRBV7-8	TGTGCCAGCAGCTTACAGGGTTACTATGGCTACACCTTC	CASSLQGYYGYTF